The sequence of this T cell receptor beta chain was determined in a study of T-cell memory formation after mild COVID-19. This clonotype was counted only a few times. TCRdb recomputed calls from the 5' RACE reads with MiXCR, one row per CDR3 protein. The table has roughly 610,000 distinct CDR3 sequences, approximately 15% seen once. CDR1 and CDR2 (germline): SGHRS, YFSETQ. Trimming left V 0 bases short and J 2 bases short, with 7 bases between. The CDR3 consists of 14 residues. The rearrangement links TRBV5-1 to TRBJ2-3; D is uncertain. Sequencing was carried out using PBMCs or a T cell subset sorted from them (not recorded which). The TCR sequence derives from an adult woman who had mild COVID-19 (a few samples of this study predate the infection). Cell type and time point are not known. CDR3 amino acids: CASSLGFYTDTQYF. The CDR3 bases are TGCGCCAGCAGCTTGGGTTTCTACACAGATACGCAGTATTTT.